This T cell receptor (beta chain) was found in a study of beta chain features in type 1 diabetes. About this clone itself: Its antigen is as yet unknown.

There are 15 residues in the CDR3. CDR1 is LGHNA and CDR2 is YSLEER in the germline V gene. Trimming left V 4 bases short and J 4 bases short, with 16 bases between. Findings and caveats of the study: Whether TCRB rearrangement is influenced by HLA type was left unresolved in this analysis. Comparison showed that naive, central memory and Treg TCRB repertoires appeared more similar among patients than among healthy donors.

Sorting that relied on CD45RO/CCR7/CD25/CD127/CD95/CD27 yielded CD4+ naive, central memory, regulatory and stem cell-like memory cells. The authors reverse transcribed all of the isolated RNA, so sequencing captured expressed TCRB transcripts. Only in-frame clones appear in the TCRdb table, and some are missing; sequencing was by immunoSEQ multiplex PCR. The sample records roughly 290,000 clones, about 7.8% being singletons. The TCR originated in a woman under 30 in good health. The chain has TRBV4-3 and TRBJ1-2; D might be TRBD1 (5 bases). The sample comprised central memory CD4+ T cells from blood. This CDR3 is CASSPRGGEGYGYTF. The CDR3 coding sequence is TGCGCCAGCAGCCCCCGGGGCGGCGAGGGCTATGGCTACACCTTC.